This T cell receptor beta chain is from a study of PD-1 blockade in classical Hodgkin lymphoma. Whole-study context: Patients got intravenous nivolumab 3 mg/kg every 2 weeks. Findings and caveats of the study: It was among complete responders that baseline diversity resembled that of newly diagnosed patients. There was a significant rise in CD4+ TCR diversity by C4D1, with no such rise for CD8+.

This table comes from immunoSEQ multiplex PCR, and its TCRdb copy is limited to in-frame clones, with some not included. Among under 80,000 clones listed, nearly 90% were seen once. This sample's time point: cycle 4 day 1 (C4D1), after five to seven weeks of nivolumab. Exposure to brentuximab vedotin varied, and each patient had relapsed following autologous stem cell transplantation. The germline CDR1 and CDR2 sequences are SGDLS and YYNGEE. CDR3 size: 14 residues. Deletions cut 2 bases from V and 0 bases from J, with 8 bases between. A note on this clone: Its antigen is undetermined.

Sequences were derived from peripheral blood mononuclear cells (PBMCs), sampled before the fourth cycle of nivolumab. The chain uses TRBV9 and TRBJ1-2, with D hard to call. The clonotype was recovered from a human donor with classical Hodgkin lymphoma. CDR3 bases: TGTGCCAGCAGCGTCCGCACATCTAACTATGGCTACACCTTC. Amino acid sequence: CASSVRTSNYGYTF.